This TCR beta chain was captured in a study of blood T cell repertoires in COVID-19. Overall study: The study drew acute and convalescent COVID-19 samples from the United States, Italy and Spain.

Source study methods: For nucleated cells, counts were estimated from reference gene primer amplification. Sequencing was performed with immunoSEQ multiplex PCR; in TCRdb, only in-frame clones are kept and a portion is missing. That table supplies the V and J calls and clone size; D and trimming were determined from the DNA. The table shows over 60,000 clones, with approximately 86% occurring only once. This clone was observed a few times. V was shortened by 1 base and J by 4 bases, with 13 bases between the two germline ends. CDR3 length equals 15 residues. CDR1 and CDR2 from the germline V gene are LNHDA and SQIVND (reference sequence).

This receptor was taken from a man aged 35-49 years with acute or convalescent COVID-19. V and J are TRBV19 and TRBJ2-5; D remains unclear. Sequencing was done on a sample of peripheral blood. As DNA, the CDR3 is TGTGCCAGTAGTATAGGAGTAGCAAATACAGAGACCCAGTACTTC. It encodes CASSIGVANTETQYF.